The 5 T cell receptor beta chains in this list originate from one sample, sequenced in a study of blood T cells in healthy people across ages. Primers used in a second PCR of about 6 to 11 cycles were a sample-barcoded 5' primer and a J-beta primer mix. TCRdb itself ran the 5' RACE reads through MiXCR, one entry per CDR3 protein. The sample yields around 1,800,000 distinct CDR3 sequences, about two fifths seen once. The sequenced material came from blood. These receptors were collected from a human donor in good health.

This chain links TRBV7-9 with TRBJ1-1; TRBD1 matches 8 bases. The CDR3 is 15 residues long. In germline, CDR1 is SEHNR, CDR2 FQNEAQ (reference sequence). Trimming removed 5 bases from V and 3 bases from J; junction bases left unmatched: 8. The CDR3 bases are TGTGCCAGCAGCCCCCGGACAGGGCTACACACTGAAGCTTTCTTT. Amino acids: CASSPRTGLHTEAFF.

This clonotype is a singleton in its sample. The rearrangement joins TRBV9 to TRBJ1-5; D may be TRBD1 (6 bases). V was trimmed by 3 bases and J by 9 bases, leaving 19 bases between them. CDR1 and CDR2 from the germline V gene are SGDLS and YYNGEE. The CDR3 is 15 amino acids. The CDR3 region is CASSEGGSATSPQHF. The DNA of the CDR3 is TGTGCCAGCAGCGAAGGGGGATCGGCAACATCGCCCCAGCATTTT.

The CDR3 is CASSSGQITDTQYF. The CDR3, as DNA: TGCGCCAGCAGCTCGGGACAGATCACAGATACGCAGTATTTT. The chain employs TRBV5-1 and TRBJ2-3; 7 bases align to TRBD1. V lost 3 bases and J lost 2; bases outside the gene matches: 3. Per the germline V gene, CDR1 is SGHRS and CDR2 is YFSETQ. This CDR3 is built from 14 residues.

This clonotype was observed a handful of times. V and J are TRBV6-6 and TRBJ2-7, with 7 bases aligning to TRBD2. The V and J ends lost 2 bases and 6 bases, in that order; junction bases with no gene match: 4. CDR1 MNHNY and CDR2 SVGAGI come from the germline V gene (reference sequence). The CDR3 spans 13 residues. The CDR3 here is CASSYGAGVEQYF. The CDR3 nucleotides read TGTGCCAGCAGTTACGGGGCGGGGGTCGAGCAGTACTTC.

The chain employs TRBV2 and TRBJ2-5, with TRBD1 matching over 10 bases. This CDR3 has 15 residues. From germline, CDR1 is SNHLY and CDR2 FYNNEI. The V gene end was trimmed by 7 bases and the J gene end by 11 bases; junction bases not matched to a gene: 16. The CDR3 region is CASKKGQGFYNEQYF. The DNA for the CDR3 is TGTGCCAGCAAAAAGGGACAGGGGTTCTACAATGAGCAGTACTTC.